This T cell receptor beta chain stems from a study of blood T cell repertoires in COVID-19. Study-level information: Spain, Italy and the United States supplied samples that represented acute and convalescent COVID-19.

Authors' methods: Amplification with reference gene primers provided the estimates of nucleated cell counts. Profiling relied on immunoSEQ multiplex PCR, and the TCRdb table lists in-frame clones only, not all of them. The V and J calls and clone size are taken from that table; D and trimming were inferred from the DNA. The sample includes about 260,000 clones, about 85% seen only once; the top ten take about 14%. Between the trimmed V and J ends, which lost 5 bases and 5 bases, there was a span of 16 bases. This CDR3 is 15 amino acids long. Looked up from germline, CDR1 is MGHRA and CDR2 is YSYEKL. This TCR derives from a human donor in a cohort sampled during active COVID-19. This sequence joins TRBV4-1 and TRBJ2-1, with D tentatively TRBD2 (5 bases). Sample: peripheral blood. The CDR3 nucleotides read TGCGCCAGCAGCGCCCCCGGGATGAGGAACAATGAGCAGTTCTTC. It specifies CASSAPGMRNNEQFF.